Listed below are T cell receptor beta chains from one sample, sequenced in a study of CD8 T cells in Susac syndrome. TCRdb analysed the immunoSEQ multiplex PCR reads with MiXCR anew, one entry per CDR3 protein. The sample lists about 76,000 distinct CDR3 sequences; approximately 95% were seen once. Sequenced material: CD8+ T cells from PBMCs. These receptors originate from a human donor with Susac syndrome. CDR3s leave out the opening cysteine and the closing phenylalanine or tryptophan. Each record gives: D gene, J gene, V gene, CDR3 protein. A D gene is named only where the DNA matches it firmly.

d_gene: TRBD1
j_gene: TRBJ2-2
v_gene: TRBV20-1
CDR3aa: SARDTRTGITGELF

d_gene: -
j_gene: TRBJ1-6
v_gene: TRBV5-1
CDR3aa: ASSLSGQNNSPLH

d_gene: -
j_gene: TRBJ2-1
v_gene: TRBV5-6
CDR3aa: ASSLEFSSYNEQF

d_gene: -
j_gene: TRBJ2-5
v_gene: TRBV7-6
CDR3aa: ASSSSLEETQY

d_gene: -
j_gene: TRBJ2-3
v_gene: TRBV2
CDR3aa: ASRDSPSKGITDTQY

d_gene: -
j_gene: TRBJ2-1
v_gene: TRBV20-1
CDR3aa: SARDSQTSYNEQF

d_gene: -
j_gene: TRBJ2-1
v_gene: TRBV4-2
CDR3aa: ASSSQIGVRGNEQF

d_gene: -
j_gene: TRBJ2-1
v_gene: TRBV18
CDR3aa: ASSLVGRGGSYNEQF

d_gene: -
j_gene: TRBJ1-1
v_gene: TRBV30
CDR3aa: AWSLGVNTEAF

d_gene: TRBD1
j_gene: TRBJ2-5
v_gene: TRBV28
CDR3aa: ASSPTGQGAVGQY

d_gene: -
j_gene: TRBJ2-3
v_gene: TRBV7-8
CDR3aa: ATMGPGAYSTDTQY

d_gene: TRBD2
j_gene: TRBJ2-1
v_gene: TRBV28
CDR3aa: ASSLTGGSYNEQF

d_gene: TRBD2
j_gene: TRBJ2-3
v_gene: TRBV20-1
CDR3aa: SARPSGGELTDTQY

d_gene: TRBD2
j_gene: TRBJ2-3
v_gene: TRBV3-1
CDR3aa: ASSQDGTSGVTDTQY

d_gene: -
j_gene: TRBJ2-1
v_gene: TRBV4-2
CDR3aa: ASSLGLLDEQF

d_gene: -
j_gene: TRBJ1-1
v_gene: TRBV4-2
CDR3aa: ASSQERWMNTEAF

d_gene: -
j_gene: TRBJ1-1
v_gene: TRBV5-6
CDR3aa: ASSLVSRWQGPNTEAF

d_gene: TRBD1
j_gene: TRBJ1-2
v_gene: TRBV20-1
CDR3aa: SARGGTGGFNYGYT

d_gene: -
j_gene: TRBJ1-5
v_gene: TRBV4-1
CDR3aa: ASSQVRGAQPQH

d_gene: -
j_gene: TRBJ1-3
v_gene: TRBV19
CDR3aa: ASREGTTKGGNTIY

d_gene: TRBD2
j_gene: TRBJ2-4
v_gene: TRBV20-1
CDR3aa: SASSREGPRNLQY

d_gene: -
j_gene: TRBJ1-2
v_gene: TRBV5-4
CDR3aa: ASSLAGLLT

d_gene: -
j_gene: TRBJ2-2
v_gene: TRBV2
CDR3aa: ASSEGGRLTGELF

d_gene: TRBD2
j_gene: TRBJ2-1
v_gene: TRBV29-1
CDR3aa: SVELAGEGNEQF

d_gene: -
j_gene: TRBJ1-1
v_gene: TRBV7-9
CDR3aa: ASSVGGTKAF

d_gene: -
j_gene: TRBJ2-7
v_gene: TRBV13
CDR3aa: ASSQDTYEQY

d_gene: -
j_gene: TRBJ1-6
v_gene: TRBV15
CDR3aa: ATSRAYSPLH

d_gene: -
j_gene: TRBJ1-1
v_gene: TRBV20-1
CDR3aa: SARDLGRRKAEAF

d_gene: -
j_gene: TRBJ1-1
v_gene: TRBV11-2
CDR3aa: ASSLVYGREAF

d_gene: TRBD2
j_gene: TRBJ2-1
v_gene: TRBV4-1
CDR3aa: ASSQQGLAATNEQF

d_gene: -
j_gene: TRBJ2-2
v_gene: TRBV6-1
CDR3aa: ASSVTWAAGELF

d_gene: -
j_gene: TRBJ1-5
v_gene: TRBV20-1
CDR3aa: SARRWGGGSNQPQH

d_gene: -
j_gene: TRBJ2-6
v_gene: TRBV28
CDR3aa: ASSPPTVPGSGANVLT